The source of this T cell receptor beta chain is a study of blood T cell repertoires in COVID-19. As for the study in general: Sites in the United States, Italy and Spain provided acute and convalescent COVID-19 samples. Nucleic acid was either cDNA or gDNA, and it came from T cells, B-cell-depleted T cells, or PBMCs.

Study processing details: It was from reference gene primer amplification that nucleated cell counts were estimated. Generated by immunoSEQ multiplex PCR, the TCRdb table keeps only in-frame clones and is missing some. The DNA was the basis for D and trimming; V, J and clone size are from that table. The sample shows under 15,000 clones, 75% to 85% of them seen only once. This clone was recorded once. Looked up from germline, CDR1 is LNHNV and CDR2 is YYDKDF (reference sequence). This CDR3 is 15 amino acids long. V lost 6 bases, J lost 5 bases, and 11 bases stayed unmatched. This sequence originates from a human donor in a cohort sampled during active COVID-19. The sequenced sample consisted of peripheral blood. The genes are TRBV15 and TRBJ1-1; 8 nucleotides align to TRBD1. The CDR3 protein is CATSVTGALFTEAFF. The CDR3 DNA follows: TGTGCCACCAGTGTGACAGGGGCCCTCTTTACTGAAGCTTTCTTT.